The next 14 T cell receptor beta chains were all read from a single sample in a study of T cell clonality in common variable immunodeficiency. Some clones are missing from TCRdb's copy, which holds only in-frame ones; the method was immunoSEQ multiplex PCR. The repertoire consists of 45,000 to 55,000 clones, none detected only once. The specimen sequenced was peripheral blood mononuclear cells. Every receptor here comes from a person aged 18 to 69 in good health.

This clone was detected ten times or more. The read ends 3 residues before the CDR3 terminus; that terminus is restored from the germline J gene. This chain connects TRBV2 to TRBJ2-2; 8 bases are a match to TRBD2. The CDR3 consists of 18 residues. The V gene end was trimmed by 0 bases and the J gene end by 5 bases; junction bases not matched to a gene: 11. Germline V CDR1 and CDR2: SNHLY, FYNNEI. CDR3 DNA (partial): TGTGCCAGCAGTGAAGCCCTCCCGGGAGGGGAAGAGACCGGGGAG. It translates to CASSEALPGGEETGE. The CDR3, in full, reads CASSEALPGGEETGELFF.

This clone was found many times. The read comes to an end 3 residues before the CDR3 does, leaving the germline J gene to fill in the end. V gene TRBV18 combines with J gene TRBJ2-3, with TRBD2 as a possible D gene (6 bases). V lost 2 bases to trimming and J lost 1 base, with 10 bases between them. Looked up from germline, CDR1 is KGHSH and CDR2 is LQKENI. CDR3 length equals 15 residues. The CDR3 loop is CASSPTGTRTDTQYF. The covered CDR3 bases are TGTGCCAGCTCACCAACGGGGACTCGCACAGATACG.

Many counts were recorded for this clone. The read is 3 residues too short to cover the CDR3 end, so that end is filled in from the germline J gene. This chain joins TRBV6-4 and TRBJ1-4; 9 bases map to TRBD1. V was pared by 3 bases and J by 5 bases, with 4 bases of the junction left unmatched. Germline CDR1 and CDR2: MRHNA and SNTAGT. The CDR3 totals 15 residues. CDR3: CASSDSGTGNEKLFF. The part of the CDR3 DNA that was read is TGTGCCAGCAGTGATTCCGGGACAGGGAATGAAAAA.

This clone was found many times. The read terminates 3 residues before the CDR3 end, so the remaining end is supplied by the germline J gene. The J gene is TRBJ2-1, the V gene TRBV20-1; TRBD2 agrees at 8 bases. Looked up from germline, CDR1 is DFQATT and CDR2 is SNEGSKA (reference sequence). The CDR3 is 17 amino acids. The trim removed 0 bases at V and 0 bases at J, leaving 7 bases unmatched. The CDR3 protein is CSARDKRELLSYNEQFF. The CDR3 DNA, read in part, is TGCAGTGCTAGAGATAAGCGGGAGCTCCTCTCCTACAATGAG.

In its sample, this clone was seen many times. The missing CDR3 end, 3 residues past where the read stops, is filled in from the germline J gene. The chain couples TRBV6-2 or TRBV6-3 to TRBJ1-4; D uncertain. The CDR3 is made up of 14 amino acids. The germline CDR1 and CDR2 sequences are MNHEY and SVGEGT. With 6 bases removed from V and 7 bases from J, the gap between germline ends came to 15 bases. The sequenced CDR3 bases are TGTGCCAGCAGACAGCAGCCGACGGTTGAAAAA. The encoded protein is CASRQQPTVEK. The entire CDR3 reads CASRQQPTVEKLFF.

This clone showed up many times. The read terminates 3 residues ahead of where the CDR3 ends, so the germline J gene completes it. The chain links TRBV19 to TRBJ2-7; TRBD2 matches 7 bases. V dropped 4 bases and J dropped 6; count of bases not matched to a gene: 6. The CDR3 covers 13 residues. In germline, CDR1 is LNHDA, CDR2 SQIVND (reference sequence). Here the CDR3 reads CASSTTSDGEQYF. The DNA read from the CDR3 is TGTGCCAGTAGTACTACTAGCGACGGCGAG. The full variable domain, its missing parts supplied by reference TRBV19 and TRBJ2-7, is DGGITQSPKYLFRKEGQNVTLSCEQNLNHDAMYWYRQDPGQGLRLIYYSQIVNDFQKGDIAEGYSVSREKKESFPLTVTSAQKNPTAFYLCASSTTSDGEQYFGPGTRLTVT.

In its sample, this clone was seen many times. The read comes to an end 3 residues before the CDR3 does, leaving the germline J gene to fill in the end. The V and J genes are TRBV2 and TRBJ2-7; D may be TRBD2 (5 bases). In germline, CDR1 is SNHLY, CDR2 FYNNEI. This CDR3 contains 15 residues. V was trimmed by 1 base and J by 2 bases, leaving 12 bases between them. This CDR3 reads CASSEGRAFTYEQYF. Partial CDR3 DNA: TGTGCCAGCAGTGAAGGGCGGGCATTTACCTACGAG.

This clone has a count of ten or more. The read stops 3 residues short of the end of the CDR3; the missing end is completed from the germline J gene. The chain uses TRBV19 and TRBJ2-5; tentatively, D is TRBD1 (8 bases). V lost 7 bases and J lost 4, with 16 bases in between. This CDR3 is built from 14 residues. CDR1 is LNHDA and CDR2 is SQIVND in the germline V gene (reference sequence). The DNA read from the CDR3 is TGTGCCAGTAAAAAAACAGGGGGGGGAGAGACC. Its translation is CASKKTGGGET. The full CDR3 sequence reads CASKKTGGGETQYF.

This clone showed up many times. The read falls 3 residues short of the CDR3 end, and the missing part is taken from the germline J gene. The chain is built from TRBV5-1 and TRBJ1-2, with D unclear. The V end lost 0 bases, the J end lost 0 bases, and 9 bases lay between the germline ends. The length of the CDR3 is 15 residues. Germline CDR1 reads SGHRS; CDR2 reads YFSETQ. CDR3 amino acids: CASSLDPAANYGYTF. The CDR3 DNA, read in part, is TGCGCCAGCAGCTTGGACCCCGCAGCTAACTATGGC.

At least ten counts were recorded for this clone. From the germline J gene comes the end of the CDR3, since the read stops 3 residues before it. The genes are TRBV29-1 and TRBJ2-1; 12 nucleotides agree with TRBD2. The CDR3 has 16 residues. Trimming cost V 3 bases and J 1 base; bases outside gene matches: 4. In germline, CDR1 is SQVTM, CDR2 ANQGSEA. CDR3 residues: CSVELAGGPSYNEQFF. The CDR3 DNA, read in part, is TGCAGCGTTGAGCTAGCGGGAGGGCCTTCCTACAATGAG.

This clone was recorded at least ten times. The missing CDR3 end, 3 residues past where the read stops, is filled in from the germline J gene. This chain uses TRBV5-6 with TRBJ2-5; 7 bases line up with TRBD2. With V trimmed by 6 bases and J by 4 bases, 6 bases remained unmatched. The length of the CDR3 is 13 residues. The V gene's germline CDR1 is SGHDT and CDR2 YYEEEE. Incomplete CDR3 DNA: TGTGCCAGCACCTCTAGCGGTGGAGAGACC. It yields the protein CASTSSGGET. The entire CDR3 reads CASTSSGGETQYF. The entire variable domain, with the rest obtained from reference TRBV5-6 and TRBJ2-5, is as follows: DAGVTQSPTHLIKTRGQQVTLRCSPKSGHDTVSWYQQALGQGPQFIFQYYEEEERQRGNFPDRFSGHQFPNYSSELNVNALLLGDSALYLCASTSSGGETQYFGPGTRLLVL.

As concerns this clone: The read ends 3 residues before the CDR3 terminus; that terminus is restored from the germline J gene. The rearrangement joins TRBV11-2 to TRBJ2-7; possible D gene TRBD1, 5 bases. The germline V gene has CDR1 SGHAT and CDR2 FQNNGV. The germline V and J ends were trimmed by 6 bases and 0 bases, with 12 bases remaining between them. The CDR3 consists of 14 residues. The CDR3: CASSSQVNSYEQYF. The CDR3 bases that were read are TGTGCCAGCAGTTCACAGGTTAACTCCTACGAG. The full variable domain, rest sourced from reference TRBV11-2 and TRBJ2-7, is EAGVAQSPRYKIIEKRQSVAFWCNPISGHATLYWYQQILGQGPKLLIQFQNNGVVDDSQLPKDRFSAERLKGVDSTLKIQPAKLEDSAVYLCASSSQVNSYEQYFGPGTRLTVT.

This clone has ten or more counts. The read falls 3 residues short of the CDR3 end, and the missing part is taken from the germline J gene. The chain couples TRBV19 to TRBJ2-7; possible D gene TRBD1, 6 bases. This CDR3 is 14 amino acids long. Trimming took 1 base from V and 4 from J, leaving 11 bases between them. In germline, CDR1 is LNHDA, CDR2 SQIVND (reference sequence). CDR3 loop: CASSIGQAGYEQYF. Incomplete CDR3 DNA: TGTGCCAGTAGTATAGGACAGGCCGGGTACGAG.

This clone came up many times. The read gets to within 3 residues of the CDR3 end, and the germline J gene fills in the rest. The chain joins TRBV7-2 to TRBJ2-1; 8 bases align to TRBD1. The ends lost 1 base at V and 3 bases at J; junction bases unmatched: 2. The CDR3 spans 15 residues. In germline, CDR1 is SGHTA, CDR2 FQGNSA. CDR3 region: CASSLGQGLYNEQFF. CDR3 bases read: TGTGCCAGCAGCTTAGGACAGGGGCTCTACAATGAG.